Presented here are 26 T cell receptor beta chains from one specimen sequenced in a study of PD-1 blockade in classical Hodgkin lymphoma. Clones were sequenced by immunoSEQ multiplex PCR, and TCRdb holds only the in-frame ones, with some missing. The sample lists about 3,400 clones; 80% were seen once. The time point denotes: newly diagnosed, previously untreated cHL patient sample. From thawed PBMCs, CD8+ T cells were isolated by magnetic negative selection. The material sequenced was CD8+ T cells from blood. The receptors were gathered from a human donor with classical Hodgkin lymphoma.

The V call is TRBV27, the J call TRBJ2-7; 10 bases are a match to TRBD1. With 5 bases clipped from V and 3 bases from J, the junction kept 4 bases outside the gene matches. Germline CDR1 MNHEY, CDR2 SMNVEV (reference sequence). The CDR3 runs 14 residues. The CDR3, as DNA: TGTGCCAGCAGTCCCTGGACAGGGGGCTACGAGCAGTACTTC. The encoded protein is CASSPWTGGYEQYF.

The chain links TRBV28 to TRBJ2-3; TRBD2 aligns across 14 bases. The V gene end was trimmed by 11 bases and the J gene end by 5 bases; junction bases not matched to a gene: 6. The CDR3 has 14 amino acids. CDR1 MDHEN and CDR2 SYDVKM come from the germline V gene. CDR3 nucleotides: TGTGCCGGGGGGACTAGCGGGAGACTAGATACGCAGTATTTT. Amino acids: CAGGTSGRLDTQYF.

The V call is TRBV27, the J call TRBJ2-1; 7 nucleotides match TRBD1. Trimming cost V 1 base and J 2 bases; bases outside gene matches: 5. The CDR3 spans 16 residues. Germline lookup yields CDR1 MNHEY and CDR2 SMNVEV (reference sequence). The CDR3 DNA is TGTGCCAGCAGTTTATACGCCGGGACAGCCTACAATGAGCAGTTCTTC. Amino acids: CASSLYAGTAYNEQFF.

V gene TRBV4-3 combines with J gene TRBJ2-2, with D perhaps TRBD1 (5 bases). CDR1 and CDR2 (germline): LGHNA, YSLEER. Trimming removed 3 bases at V and 5 bases at J, with 19 bases between. The CDR3 runs to 17 residues. CDR3 protein: CASSHVLRGDRTGELFF. The CDR3 DNA is TGCGCCAGCAGCCATGTCCTTAGGGGCGACAGAACCGGGGAGCTGTTTTTT.

The chain has TRBV27 and TRBJ2-5; no reliable D call. The J call may not be correct, given that the DNA end is closer to TRBJ2-7. Germline CDR1 MNHEY, CDR2 SMNVEV (reference sequence). The CDR3 loop spans 12 amino acids. The CDR3 protein is CASSSLNYEQYF. CDR3 DNA: TGTGCCAGCAGTTCCCTCAACTACGAGCAGTACTTC.

The V gene is TRBV28, the J gene TRBJ2-5; TRBD2 aligns across 9 bases. CDR1 is MDHEN and CDR2 is SYDVKM in the germline V gene. J lost 5 bases, V lost 5 bases, and 9 bases had no gene match. The CDR3 runs 15 residues. Written as DNA, the CDR3 is TGTGCCAGCAGTCAGCGGACTAGCGTCCGGGAGACCCAGTACTTC. Translated, it gives CASSQRTSVRETQYF.

The chain employs TRBV29-1 and TRBJ2-1, with 12 bases identical to TRBD2. Germline V gene lookup returns CDR1 SQVTM and CDR2 ANQGSEA. This CDR3 spans 17 amino acids. The V and J ends lost 4 bases and 0 bases, in that order; junction bases with no gene match: 7. CDR3 DNA: TGCAGCGTTGTAGGTCTAGCGGGAGGGATCTCCTACAATGAGCAGTTCTTC. This sequence encodes CSVVGLAGGISYNEQFF.

The chain combines TRBV11-2 with TRBJ2-5, with 13 bases aligning to TRBD2. This CDR3 region has 16 residues. Unmatched junction bases numbered 8, after V lost 5 bases and J lost 5 bases. CDR1 is SGHAT, CDR2 FQNNGV, per germline. In DNA form, the CDR3 reads TGTGCCAGCAGCCTAGGGACTAGCGGGACGATGGAGACCCAGTACTTC. This codes for CASSLGTSGTMETQYF.

The chain uses TRBV9 and TRBJ2-1; D unresolved. Germline CDR1 is SGDLS and CDR2 is YYNGEE. The CDR3 covers 13 residues. The germline V and J ends were trimmed by 0 bases and 6 bases, with 7 bases remaining between them. In DNA, the CDR3 is TGTGCCAGCAGCGTAGCCGACCCCAATGAGCAGTTCTTC. Residues: CASSVADPNEQFF.

This clone is labeled as large. The rearrangement links TRBV28 to TRBJ1-1; TRBD1 matches 7 bases. Germline assignment: CDR1 MDHEN and CDR2 SYDVKM. This CDR3 is built from 17 residues. V gave up 7 bases and J gave up 0 bases; unmatched junction bases: 14. In nucleotides, the CDR3 is TGTGCCAGCACAAGACGGGGACAGTACGTCATGAACACTGAAGCTTTCTTT. Translation gives CASTRRGQYVMNTEAFF.

This chain links TRBV4-3 with TRBJ2-6; D is perhaps TRBD1 (5 bases). The CDR3 totals 18 residues. Germline CDR1 reads LGHNA; CDR2 reads YSLEER. V gave up 0 bases and J gave up 2 bases, with 14 bases separating them. CDR3 bases: TGCGCCAGCAGCCAAGATGGGCAGGGAATGACTGGGGCCAACGTCCTGACTTTC. Protein product: CASSQDGQGMTGANVLTF.

The rearrangement links TRBV28 to TRBJ1-2; 10 bases match TRBD1. Germline lookup yields CDR1 MDHEN and CDR2 SYDVKM. CDR3 length: 15 amino acids. Trimming cost V 2 bases and J 8 bases; bases outside gene matches: 8. CDR3 in DNA: TGTGCCAGCAGTTTAAGGTTGGGACAGGGGAGGGGCTACACCTTC. Translation: CASSLRLGQGRGYTF.

The rearrangement joins TRBV30 to TRBJ2-7; the D gene is possibly TRBD1 (6 bases). The CDR3 consists of 13 residues. Trimming took off 1 base at V and 6 bases at J, with 13 bases between the two ends. Germline V CDR1 and CDR2: GTSNPN, SVGIG (reference sequence). This CDR3 reads CAWSAVQGSEQYF. CDR3 bases: TGTGCCTGGAGTGCCGTCCAGGGGTCCGAGCAGTACTTC.

This chain connects TRBV7-6 to TRBJ1-2; 8 bases agree with TRBD1. The CDR3 contains 13 residues. V dropped 2 bases and J dropped 6; count of bases not matched to a gene: 2. Germline CDR1 is SGHVS and CDR2 is FNYEAQ. CDR3 protein: CASSLSGQDGYTF. CDR3 DNA: TGTGCCAGCAGCTTATCGGGACAGGATGGCTACACCTTC.

The V gene is TRBV7-8, the J gene TRBJ2-2; possibly TRBD1 or TRBD2 for D (5 bases each). CDR3 length equals 15 residues. Deletions cut 6 bases from V and 7 bases from J, with 18 bases between. CDR1 is SGHVS and CDR2 is FQNEAQ in the germline V gene. In DNA, the CDR3 is TGTGCCAGCAGTCCGGCCGGGACCCCAGTCGGGGAGCTGTTTTTT. The encoded protein is CASSPAGTPVGELFF.

The rearrangement links TRBV4-1 to TRBJ2-2; perhaps TRBD2 as D (5 bases). Germline lookup yields CDR1 MGHRA and CDR2 YSYEKL. The CDR3 loop spans 13 amino acids. The V and J ends lost 1 base and 6 bases respectively, with 6 bases between them. The CDR3 loop is CASSQGGPGELFF. CDR3 sequence (DNA): TGCGCCAGCAGCCAAGGAGGGCCCGGGGAGCTGTTTTTT.

The rearrangement links TRBV29-1 to TRBJ2-2; D possibly matches TRBD1 or TRBD2 (5 bases each). V lost 0 bases and J lost 10, with 18 bases in between. This CDR3 is built from 15 residues. CDR1 and CDR2 from the germline V gene are SQVTM and ANQGSEA. CDR3 protein: CSVEDRGRAAEELFF. The CDR3 region has the DNA TGCAGCGTTGAAGATCGGGGCAGGGCTGCCGAGGAGCTGTTTTTT.

The rearrangement joins TRBV6-5 to TRBJ2-7, with D uncertain. The CDR3 loop spans 13 amino acids. The V end was cut by 4 bases, the J end by 3 bases, with 10 bases between. In germline, CDR1 is MNHEY, CDR2 SVGAGI. This chain's CDR3 is CASSFDQGYEQYF. CDR3 DNA: TGTGCCAGCAGTTTCGATCAAGGCTACGAGCAGTACTTC.

The genes are TRBV9 and TRBJ2-1, with 7 bases aligning to TRBD2. V shed 3 bases and J 8 bases; nucleotides not matched to a gene: 14. The CDR3 contains 16 residues. CDR1 SGDLS and CDR2 YYNGEE come from the germline V gene. The CDR3 loop is CASSALSAGDSHEQFF. The CDR3 bases are TGTGCCAGCAGCGCCCTCTCGGCGGGAGATTCGCATGAGCAGTTCTTC.

This clone showed up just once. This chain connects TRBV7-3 to TRBJ1-1; the D is unclear. Per the germline V gene, CDR1 is SGHTA and CDR2 is FQGTGA. The V and J ends lost 10 bases and 4 bases respectively, with 10 bases between them. There are 11 residues in the CDR3. The CDR3 DNA sequence: TGTGCCATCCTGGCCCGCACTGAAGCTTTCTTT. It codes for CAILARTEAFF.

This chain links TRBV2 with TRBJ1-4; D remains ambiguous. This CDR3 region has 14 residues. Germline CDR1 is SNHLY and CDR2 is FYNNEI. Trimming left V 3 bases short and J 0 bases short, with 5 bases between. The CDR3 DNA reads TGTGCCAGCAGTGACATTGCAACTAATGAAAAACTGTTTTTT. Translated: CASSDIATNEKLFF.

The chain links TRBV13 to TRBJ2-3; TRBD2 aligns across 10 bases. Unmatched junction bases numbered 13, after V lost 2 bases and J lost 5 bases. This CDR3 has 18 amino acids. Germline CDR1 and CDR2: PRHDT and FYEKMQ (reference sequence). The CDR3 protein is CASSLHYDGTSDVDTQYF. The CDR3 nucleotides are TGTGCCAGCAGCTTACATTACGACGGGACTAGCGACGTAGATACGCAGTATTTT.

The rearrangement joins TRBV4-1 to TRBJ2-7; 10 bases are shared with TRBD2. Germline values: CDR1 MGHRA, CDR2 YSYEKL. The CDR3 sequence is 16 residues long. The V segment lost 3 bases and the J segment 2 bases; nucleotides outside the gene matches: 7. The DNA of the CDR3 is TGCGCCAGCAGCCAGATAGCGGGAGGCCTCACCTACGAGCAGTACTTC. Translating it yields CASSQIAGGLTYEQYF.

The chain recombines TRBV27 with TRBJ1-3; D gene uncertain. Trimming left V 6 bases short and J 4 bases short, with 10 bases between. CDR1 MNHEY and CDR2 SMNVEV come from the germline V gene (reference sequence). The CDR3 is 13 amino acids. This CDR3 is CASSPSAGNTIYF. The CDR3 nucleotides read TGTGCCAGCAGCCCCTCTGCGGGAAACACCATATATTTT.

The genes are TRBV15 and TRBJ1-4; a possible D gene is TRBD1 (5 bases). V dropped 3 bases and J dropped 0 bases, with 11 bases sitting between them. In germline, CDR1 is LNHNV, CDR2 YYDKDF (reference sequence). The CDR3 sequence is 16 residues long. In DNA form, the CDR3 reads TGTGCCACCAGCAGCTGGGACGGAGCAACTAATGAAAAACTGTTTTTT. It translates to CATSSWDGATNEKLFF.

V gene TRBV27 combines with J gene TRBJ2-1; TRBD2 matches at 12 bases. The CDR3 is 14 amino acids. V lost 8 bases to trimming and J lost 6 bases; unmatched junction nucleotides: 5. Germline CDR1 is MNHEY and CDR2 is SMNVEV (reference sequence). This CDR3 reads CASGTGLAGNEQFF. The DNA for the CDR3 is TGTGCCAGCGGGACGGGACTAGCGGGCAATGAGCAGTTCTTC.